This is a list of T cell receptor beta chains from one sample in a study of blood T cell repertoires in COVID-19. Repertoires were generated with immunoSEQ multiplex PCR, while TCRdb's copy carries only in-frame clones and drops some. This table holds 45,000 or so clones, about 90% found once. Sequencing used peripheral blood. These receptors came from a human donor in a cohort sampled during active COVID-19. CDR3s include the opening cysteine and the closing phenylalanine or tryptophan. The order of the fields is V gene, D gene, clone size, J gene, CDR3 DNA, CDR3 protein. A D gene is named only where the DNA matches it firmly. Part of the rows lack a size; the others show once, few, many or a class for expanded clones.

TRBV4-1	TRBD2	-	TRBJ2-7	TGCGCCAGCAGCCAAGATACTAGCGGGGGCGATTTCTCCTACGAGCAGTACTTC	CASSQDTSGGDFSYEQYF
TRBV2	TRBD1	-	TRBJ1-1	TGTGCCAGCAGTAGGGTAAGGGGGCGGACTGAAGCTTTCTTT	CASSRVRGRTEAFF
TRBV30	TRBD2	-	TRBJ2-5	TGTGCCTGGCGGGGGGAGGGGGAGACCCAGTACTTC	CAWRGEGETQYF
TRBV4-1	-	once	TRBJ2-3	TGCGCCAGCAGCCGACGACGCGGAGAGAACACAGATACGCAGTATTTT	CASSRRRGENTDTQYF
TRBV4-3	TRBD1	once	TRBJ1-1	TGCGCCAGCAGCCAAGAGCAGGGGGAAAAAGCTTTCTTT	CASSQEQGEKAFF
TRBV4-3	TRBD1	-	TRBJ1-4	TGCGCCAGCAGCCAACACAGGGGAACTAATGAAAAACTGTTTTTT	CASSQHRGTNEKLFF
TRBV2	-	-	TRBJ2-3	TGTGCCAGCAGTTCCCGGGACTCAGATACGCAGTATTTT	CASSSRDSDTQYF
TRBV7-9	-	-	TRBJ2-1	TGTGCCAGCAGCCCTTTTTTTGGGGAGCCCAACTCCTACAATGAGCAGTTCTTC	CASSPFFGEPNSYNEQFF
TRBV7-2	-	-	TRBJ1-2	TGTGCCAGCAGCTTAGCCGGGTTGGGTGGCTACACCTTC	CASSLAGLGGYTF
TRBV30	-	-	TRBJ2-3	TGTGCCTGGGGCTTGGCGGGGACAGATACGCAGTATTTT	CAWGLAGTDTQYF
TRBV1	-	-	TRBJ1-5	TGCACCAGCAGCCAAGATCACCCCCCGGGACAGGGGTCCTATAGCAATCAGCCCCAGCATTTT	CTSSQDHPPGQGSYSNQPQHF
TRBV28	-	-	TRBJ1-6	TGTGCCAGCAGTTTACGGGTTGGGTCCTATAATTCACCCCTCCACTTT	CASSLRVGSYNSPLHF
TRBV19	-	-	TRBJ1-1	TGTGCCAGTATGCCCGTGGTCAGCGCGCAAGCTTTCTTT	CASMPVVSAQAFF
TRBV11-2	TRBD2	-	TRBJ2-1	TGTGCCAGCAGTTACCAGCGGGGGACTACCTACAATGAGCAGTTCTTC	CASSYQRGTTYNEQFF
TRBV19	TRBD1	few	TRBJ2-1	TGTGCCAGTACTACCGGGACAGGGTCCGGCTCCTACAATGAGCAGTTCTTC	CASTTGTGSGSYNEQFF
TRBV2	-	-	TRBJ1-5	TGTGCCAGCACCCCAGGGGTAAGCAATCAGCCCCAGCATTTT	CASTPGVSNQPQHF
TRBV5-4	TRBD2	few	TRBJ2-5	TGTGCCAGCAGCACCCGGACTAGCGGGGATGGGACCCAGTACTTC	CASSTRTSGDGTQYF
TRBV25-1	-	-	TRBJ1-2	TGTGCCAGCAGTGAATCATATGGGTCACAGGGAATGGGTGGCTACACCTTC	CASSESYGSQGMGGYTF
TRBV30	TRBD1	-	TRBJ1-2	TGTGCCTGGAGTCCCGGGACAGGGGGCAGCTATGGCTACACCTTC	CAWSPGTGGSYGYTF
TRBV24-1	TRBD2	-	TRBJ2-5	TGTGCCACCAGTGAGAGCGGGGATCAAGAGACCCAGTACTTC	CATSESGDQETQYF
TRBV19	TRBD2	-	TRBJ2-7	TGTGCCAGTAATCAAAGGACTAGCGGGGGAACCTACGAGCAGTACTTC	CASNQRTSGGTYEQYF
TRBV10-3	TRBD1	-	TRBJ1-4	TGTGCCATCTTGATCCCGACAGGGCTACGGGAAAAACTGTTTTTT	CAILIPTGLREKLFF
TRBV29-1	-	-	TRBJ1-1	TGCAGCGTTGAACTGTCTGGACATAGACTTTCCACTGAAGCTTTCTTT	CSVELSGHRLSTEAFF
TRBV10-3	-	-	TRBJ2-3	TGTGCCATCAGTGAGTACTCCACAGATACGCAGTATTTT	CAISEYSTDTQYF
TRBV4-2	TRBD2	-	TRBJ2-1	TGTGCCAGCAGCCAAGGAGCGGGAGGTACCGAGCAGTTCTTC	CASSQGAGGTEQFF
TRBV19	TRBD1	-	TRBJ1-4	TGTGCCAGTAGAATGGCAGGGGGCGGTGAAAAACTGTTTTTT	CASRMAGGGEKLFF
TRBV18	-	-	TRBJ2-5	TGTGCCAGCTCACCTAGACAGGAAGAGACCCAGTACTTC	CASSPRQEETQYF
TRBV12-5	-	once	TRBJ2-5	TGTGCTAGTGGTTCCCGACTGCAAGAGACCCAGTACTTC	CASGSRLQETQYF
TRBV5-3	-	-	TRBJ2-1	TGTGCCAGAAGTACTACGGGGGGCCCCTACAATGAGCAGTTCTTC	CARSTTGGPYNEQFF
TRBV2	-	-	TRBJ1-2	TGTGCCAGCAGTGAAGCGCCGGGGTTAGGCTACACCTTC	CASSEAPGLGYTF